Presented here are 5 T cell receptor beta chains from one specimen sequenced in a study of blood T cell repertoires in COVID-19. Measured with immunoSEQ multiplex PCR; TCRdb has only the in-frame clones, and not every one. Among approximately 170,000 clones, about four fifths were seen once, and the ten largest hold 13%. Sequencing was carried out using peripheral blood. These receptor sequences come from a man between 70 and 80 years old who had recovered from COVID-19.

J is TRBJ1-2 and V is TRBV7-9; maybe TRBD1 (6 bases). Germline CDR1 is SEHNR and CDR2 is FQNEAQ (reference sequence). Trimming pared 0 bases from V and 4 bases from J, leaving 21 bases between. This CDR3 comprises 18 residues. The CDR3 sequence: CASSLADPLRQGIYGYTF. The CDR3 DNA reads as TGTGCCAGCAGCTTAGCTGATCCTTTGCGCCAGGGGATCTATGGCTACACCTTC.

V and J are TRBV12-2 and TRBJ2-1; TRBD2 is the table's D call and was not checked against the DNA. TRBV12-2 represents a pseudogene. The CDR3 loop spans 15 amino acids. CDR3 sequence reads: CASRLARQRGNEQFF. DNA of the CDR3: TGTGCAAGTCGCTTAGCGCGGCAGCGGGGCAATGAGCAGTTCTTC.

The chain carries TRBV7-2 and TRBJ2-7; TRBD1 might be the D (5 bases). The CDR3 runs to 13 residues. Deletions cut 4 bases from V and 9 bases from J, with 16 bases between. Germline V gene data show CDR1 as SGHTA and CDR2 as FQGNSA. This CDR3 reads CASSYRGTGLQYF. The CDR3 DNA reads TGTGCCAGCAGCTACAGAGGTACAGGCCTGCAGTACTTC. The variable domain in full, completed from reference TRBV7-2 and TRBJ2-7, reads GAGVSQSPSNKVTEKGKDVELRCDPISGHTALYWYRQSLGQGLEFLIYFQGNSAPDKSGLPSDRFSAERTGGSVSTLTIQRTQQEDSAVYLCASSYRGTGLQYFGPGTRLTVT.

V usage is TRBV5-1 and J usage is TRBJ2-5, with 15 bases that match TRBD2. This CDR3 is built from 17 residues. Trimming removed 4 bases from V and 4 bases from J; junction bases left unmatched: 8. Germline V gene sequence: CDR1 SGHRS, CDR2 YFSETQ. As DNA, the CDR3 is TGCGCCAGCAGCCCGGGACTAGCGGGAGGAGGCGGAGAGACCCAGTACTTC. It is translated as CASSPGLAGGGGETQYF. Filled out from reference TRBV5-1 and TRBJ2-5, the complete variable domain reads KAGVTQTPRYLIKTRGQQVTLSCSPISGHRSVSWYQQTPGQGLQFLFEYFSETQRNKGNFPGRFSGRQFSNSRSEMNVSTLELGDSALYLCASSPGLAGGGGETQYFGPGTRLLVL.

This chain links TRBV18 with TRBJ1-2; a possible D gene is TRBD1 (6 bases). The CDR3 is 15 amino acids. In germline, CDR1 is KGHSH, CDR2 LQKENI. V was pared by 2 bases and J by 3 bases, with 13 bases between. Here the CDR3 DNA reads TGTGCCAGCTCACCAAGACAGGCGGTCGACTATGGCTACACCTTC. This gives the protein CASSPRQAVDYGYTF.